These 24 T cell receptor beta chains were sequenced from one sample in a study of T cell changes during pregnancy in multiple sclerosis. Some clones are missing from TCRdb's copy, which holds only in-frame ones; the method was immunoSEQ multiplex PCR. The sample has 85,000 to 90,000 clones; 85% to 95% are singletons. Sequencing was performed on peripheral blood, taken after pregnancy. The source of these receptors is a female donor in good health, enrolled as a control in a pregnancy study.

This rearrangement joins TRBV15 to TRBJ1-3, with unresolved D. Trimming shortened V by 0 bases and J by 5 bases, and 11 bases separated the two germline ends. CDR1 and CDR2 (germline): LNHNV, YYDKDF (reference sequence). The CDR3 runs 15 residues. In DNA form, the CDR3 reads TGTGCCACCAGCAGAGATACAAGCGGTCGAAACACCATATATTTT. Translating it yields CATSRDTSGRNTIYF.

As for this clone: This specimen includes other DNA sequences encoding the same CDR3. The CDR3 region is CASSSGLAGGQETQYF. The CDR3 bases are TGCGCCAGCAGCTCGGGGTTAGCGGGGGGCCAAGAGACCCAGTACTTC. The chain employs TRBV5-1 and TRBJ2-5; 10 bases align to TRBD2. The junction had 6 bases not matched to a gene; V was cut back by 3 bases and J by 1 base. The CDR3 is 16 amino acids. Germline lookup yields CDR1 SGHRS and CDR2 YFSETQ.

The genes are TRBV15 and TRBJ2-7, with 13 bases fitting TRBD2. Looked up from germline, CDR1 is LNHNV and CDR2 is YYDKDF (reference sequence). The J segment lost 2 bases and the V segment lost 5 bases, leaving 9 bases of the junction unmatched. The CDR3 is 17 amino acids. The CDR3 DNA sequence: TGTGCCACCAGCCGACGGACTAGCGGGGGACTAACCTACGAGCAGTACTTC. This encodes CATSRRTSGGLTYEQYF. The full variable domain, in which reference TRBV15 and TRBJ2-7 provide the parts outside the CDR3, is DAMVIQNPRYQVTQFGKPVTLSCSQTLNHNVMYWYQQKSSQAPKLLFHYYDKDFNNEADTPDNFQSRRPNTSFCFLDIRSPGLGDTAMYLCATSRRTSGGLTYEQYFGPGTRLTVT.

V is TRBV2 and J is TRBJ2-5; D not resolved. V gave up 6 bases and J gave up 1 base, with 3 bases separating them. There are 11 residues in the CDR3. Germline CDR1 SNHLY, CDR2 FYNNEI. DNA of the CDR3: TGTGCCAGCAGCTTCCAAGAGACCCAGTACTTC. Translating it yields CASSFQETQYF. Combining the CDR3 with reference TRBV2 and TRBJ2-5 gives the whole variable domain EPEVTQTPSHQVTQMGQEVILRCVPISNHLYFYWYRQILGQKVEFLVSFYNNEISEKSEIFDDQFSVERPDGSNFTLKIRSTKLEDSAMYFCASSFQETQYFGPGTRLLVL.

The chain combines TRBV19 with TRBJ2-2; 13 positions match TRBD2. J was trimmed by 4 bases and V by 3 bases; bases with no gene match: 8. Germline-derived CDR1 and CDR2 are LNHDA and SQIVND (reference sequence). CDR3 length: 18 amino acids. The CDR3 DNA reads as TGTGCCAGTAGTATGGGGACTAGCGGGGTAGGGGTCACCGGGGAGCTGTTTTTT. It encodes CASSMGTSGVGVTGELFF.

The chain links TRBV28 to TRBJ2-7; no firm D call. The germline gives CDR1 MDHEN, CDR2 SYDVKM. The ends were cut back, 6 bases at V and 7 bases at J, with 19 bases in the middle. The CDR3 covers 14 residues. CDR3 in DNA: TGTGCCAGCAGCAAACGAAGAACCGGTTTGGAGCAGTACTTC. Protein sequence: CASSKRRTGLEQYF.

The chain couples TRBV28 to TRBJ2-3; weak D call: TRBD1 (6 bases). CDR1 is MDHEN, CDR2 SYDVKM, per germline. CDR3 length equals 13 residues. V lost 5 bases, J lost 5 bases, and 11 bases lay in between. The CDR3 DNA reads TGTGCCAGCAGTCCGCCCAGGGGAGATACGCAGTATTTT. Protein product: CASSPPRGDTQYF.

This chain links TRBV6-6 with TRBJ2-1, with TRBD2 matching over 15 bases. The germline gives CDR1 MNHNY, CDR2 SVGAGI (reference sequence). The J segment lost 9 bases and the V segment lost 5 bases, leaving 5 bases of the junction unmatched. This CDR3 spans 15 amino acids. The DNA for the CDR3 is TGTGCCAGCAGTGGACTAGCGGGAGGGCTAGGTGAGCAGTTCTTC. Protein sequence: CASSGLAGGLGEQFF.

This chain uses TRBV28 with TRBJ2-7, with D tentatively TRBD1 (6 bases). CDR3 length equals 14 residues. The germline gives CDR1 MDHEN, CDR2 SYDVKM. Trimming stripped 3 bases from V and 7 bases from J, with 16 bases between. The CDR3 loop is CASSLRPDQGEQYF. CDR3 in DNA: TGTGCCAGCAGTTTGAGGCCCGACCAGGGGGAGCAGTACTTC.

The rearrangement links TRBV5-1 to TRBJ2-5, with 7 bases fitting TRBD2. J was trimmed by 4 bases and V by 5 bases; bases with no gene match: 5. The CDR3 contains 13 residues. Germline values: CDR1 SGHRS, CDR2 YFSETQ. The CDR3, as DNA: TGCGCCAGCAGGATCGGGGAGGGAGAGACCCAGTACTTC. Translation: CASRIGEGETQYF.

This clone was counted once. This sequence joins TRBV10-3 and TRBJ2-1, with 7 bases that match TRBD1. The CDR3 covers 15 residues. Germline values: CDR1 ENHRY, CDR2 SYGVKD. Germline trimming cut 0 bases from V and 6 bases from J; bases unmatched to any gene: 5. The DNA of the CDR3 is TGTGCCATCAGTGAGTCCGGGACAGTGGTCAATGAGCAGTTCTTC. Amino acid sequence: CAISESGTVVNEQFF.

The CDR3 sequence is CASSLNRDRVKGNYGYTF. In DNA, the CDR3 is TGTGCCAGCAGTTTAAACCGGGACAGGGTTAAGGGGAACTATGGCTACACCTTC. The genes are TRBV28 and TRBJ1-2; 9 bases line up with TRBD1. The CDR3 is 18 amino acids. Trimming took 2 bases from V and 2 from J; bases not matched to a gene: 12. Germline V gene sequence: CDR1 MDHEN, CDR2 SYDVKM.

The J gene is TRBJ2-2, the V gene TRBV5-1; D unclear. The germline CDR1 and CDR2 sequences are SGHRS and YFSETQ. The CDR3 spans 14 residues. Trimming removed 0 bases at V and 2 bases at J, with 5 bases between. CDR3 nucleotides: TGCGCCAGCAGCTTGGGGCCTAACACCGGGGAGCTGTTTTTT. Translated, it gives CASSLGPNTGELFF.

As to this clone: Other DNA sequences in the sample encode the same CDR3. This chain links TRBV27 with TRBJ2-7, with TRBD2 matching 14 bases. The germline V gene has CDR1 MNHEY and CDR2 SMNVEV (reference sequence). This CDR3 spans 15 amino acids. V was pared by 5 bases and J by 5 bases, with 5 bases of the junction left unmatched. The DNA of the CDR3 is TGTGCCAGCAGTCCAGGGACTAGCGGGAGAAACGAGCAGTACTTC. As protein: CASSPGTSGRNEQYF.

V gene TRBV5-4 combines with J gene TRBJ2-5, with D possibly TRBD1 on 6 matching bases. V was pared by 0 bases and J by 4 bases, with 7 bases between. The germline V gene has CDR1 SGHNT and CDR2 YYREEE (reference sequence). The CDR3 runs to 13 residues. The DNA for the CDR3 is TGTGCCAGCAGCTTGGACAGGGTAGAGACCCAGTACTTC. It encodes CASSLDRVETQYF.

This clone came up once. The chain carries TRBV10-1 and TRBJ2-7; a possible D gene is TRBD2 (6 bases). Germline lookup yields CDR1 WNHNN and CDR2 SYGVQD (reference sequence). The CDR3 loop spans 15 amino acids. Trimming shortened V by 6 bases and J by 3 bases, and 18 bases separated the two germline ends. CDR3 bases: TGCGCCAGCAGGAGCGACTGGGACTGGCTCTACGAGCAGTACTTC. Protein product: CASRSDWDWLYEQYF.

This sequence joins TRBV18 and TRBJ1-1; a possible D gene is TRBD1 (5 bases). The CDR3 is made up of 14 amino acids. Per the germline V gene, CDR1 is KGHSH and CDR2 is LQKENI. Between the trimmed V and J ends, which lost 1 base and 5 bases, there was a span of 11 bases. CDR3 amino acids: CASSPLGASTEAFF. CDR3 bases: TGTGCCAGCTCACCACTTGGGGCGAGTACTGAAGCTTTCTTT.

The chain uses TRBV29-1 and TRBJ2-1; TRBD1 aligns across 7 bases. There are 12 residues in the CDR3. From germline, CDR1 is SQVTM and CDR2 ANQGSEA. V lost 6 bases and J lost 6; bases outside the gene matches: 5. CDR3 nucleotides: TGCAGCGTGGCCGACAGGGCCAATGAGCAGTTCTTC. Translated: CSVADRANEQFF.

The chain recombines TRBV6-4 with TRBJ2-1, with 8 bases identical to TRBD2. The CDR3 extends over 15 amino acids. J lost 8 bases, V lost 6 bases, and 12 bases had no gene match. Germline values: CDR1 MRHNA, CDR2 SNTAGT. CDR3: CASSPTSGTGDEQFF. CDR3 bases: TGTGCCAGCAGCCCAACTAGCGGTACCGGGGATGAGCAGTTCTTC.

The J gene is TRBJ2-2, the V gene TRBV2; 8 nucleotides agree with TRBD2. This CDR3 has 15 amino acids. Looked up from germline, CDR1 is SNHLY and CDR2 is FYNNEI. The V segment lost 8 bases and the J segment 3 bases; nucleotides outside the gene matches: 8. The CDR3 DNA follows: TGTGCCAGCGCCGGACTAGCCCCTTACACCGGGGAGCTGTTTTTT. It specifies CASAGLAPYTGELFF.

The chain has TRBV6-5 and TRBJ2-7, with 7 bases that match TRBD2. Trimming at V came to 6 bases and at J to 2 bases, leaving 7 bases not matched to a gene. The CDR3 contains 14 residues. Germline lookup yields CDR1 MNHEY and CDR2 SVGAGI. The CDR3 sequence: CASRGREPPYEQYF. In DNA form, the CDR3 reads TGTGCCAGCAGGGGGCGGGAGCCTCCCTACGAGCAGTACTTC.

This chain connects TRBV7-2 to TRBJ1-5, with 8 nucleotides matching TRBD1. Trimming took 1 base from V and 2 from J; bases not matched to a gene: 4. CDR1 and CDR2 (germline): SGHTA, FQGNSA. The CDR3 consists of 16 residues. The CDR3 reads CASSLGAGQGNQPQHF. Here the CDR3 DNA reads TGTGCCAGCAGCTTAGGGGCGGGACAGGGCAATCAGCCCCAGCATTTT.

The V gene is TRBV30, the J gene TRBJ2-2; 7 bases map to TRBD1. The germline V gene has CDR1 GTSNPN and CDR2 SVGIG (reference sequence). V lost 2 bases and J lost 4; bases outside the gene matches: 4. CDR3 size: 14 residues. The CDR3 protein is CAWSRQGVTGELFF. In nucleotides, the CDR3 is TGTGCCTGGAGTAGACAGGGAGTCACCGGGGAGCTGTTTTTT.

This chain uses TRBV5-1 with TRBJ2-1; 9 bases are shared with TRBD2. This CDR3 contains 16 residues. The V and J ends lost 0 bases and 2 bases, in that order; junction bases with no gene match: 3. Germline CDR1 and CDR2: SGHRS and YFSETQ. CDR3 in amino acids: CASSLDLAGAYNEQFF. The CDR3 DNA is TGCGCCAGCAGCTTGGACTTAGCGGGAGCCTACAATGAGCAGTTCTTC.